The 30 T cell receptor beta chains below come from one sample, sequenced in a study of cytomegalovirus exposure and HLA in healthy donors. With 60 Vbeta and 13 Jbeta primers, the PCR was carried out. Method: immunoSEQ multiplex PCR; TCRdb's copy keeps in-frame clones and lacks some. Of roughly 100,000 clones in the sample, over 70% were seen once. The sequenced sample was PBMCs. These receptors were collected from a boy aged 5-17 years in good health and CMV-seronegative.

This clone was counted between two and nine times. The rearrangement uses TRBV21-1 and TRBJ1-2; TRBD1, the table's D call, was not compared with the DNA. TRBV21-1 is designated a pseudogene. This CDR3 contains 15 residues. The CDR3 DNA reads as TGTGCCAGCAGCGGCCCCGGTCAACAGCCCTATGGCTACACCTTC. Protein sequence: CASSGPGQQPYGYTF.

Here the CDR3 reads CASSPGQGISGANVLTF. The CDR3 region has the DNA TGTGCCAGCAGCCCGGGACAGGGAATCTCTGGGGCCAACGTCCTGACTTTC. The genes are TRBV7-9 and TRBJ2-6; 9 bases are a match to TRBD1. J gave up 0 bases and V 5 bases, and 5 bases lay outside the gene matches. CDR3 length equals 17 residues. Germline loops: CDR1 SEHNR, CDR2 FQNEAQ (reference sequence).

This clone has only one observation. Written as DNA, the CDR3 is TGTGCCAGCAGCGCGACTGCACTAGCGGCCAATGAGCAGTTCTTC. It translates to CASSATALAANEQFF. V usage is TRBV7-2 and J usage is TRBJ2-1; 8 bases line up with TRBD2. This CDR3 spans 15 amino acids. The trim removed 5 bases at V and 6 bases at J, leaving 9 bases unmatched. Germline CDR1 SGHTA, CDR2 FQGNSA.

The rearrangement links TRBV6-5 to TRBJ1-1, with D possibly being TRBD1 (6 bases). The germline V and J ends were trimmed by 6 bases and 5 bases, with 19 bases remaining between them. The CDR3 contains 15 residues. Germline-derived CDR1 and CDR2 are MNHEY and SVGAGI. The chain's CDR3 is CASSPYGGGGTEAFF. Written as DNA, the CDR3 is TGTGCCAGCAGCCCCTATGGGGGCGGGGGAACTGAAGCTTTCTTT.

The V gene is TRBV5-1, the J gene TRBJ2-1, with TRBD2 matching over 7 bases. The J segment lost 5 bases and the V segment lost 1 base, leaving 9 bases of the junction unmatched. The germline gives CDR1 SGHRS, CDR2 YFSETQ. The CDR3 has 16 residues. The CDR3: CASSLFGLGMNNEQFF. The CDR3, as DNA: TGCGCCAGCAGCTTGTTTGGACTAGGGATGAACAATGAGCAGTTCTTC.

V is TRBV27 and J is TRBJ2-1; maybe TRBD2 (5 bases). Germline V gene data show CDR1 as MNHEY and CDR2 as SMNVEV (reference sequence). The CDR3 is 11 residues long. The V end was cut by 3 bases, the J end by 14 bases, with 11 bases between. The CDR3 nucleotides are TGTGCCAGCAGTTTCGGGCTGGAGGAGTTCTTC. As protein: CASSFGLEEFF.

This clone occurred once. V and J are TRBV4-1 and TRBJ1-2; possibly TRBD1 for D (5 bases). This CDR3 is 15 amino acids long. The V and J ends lost 0 bases and 3 bases respectively, with 11 bases between them. Germline CDR1 is MGHRA and CDR2 is YSYEKL. Here the CDR3 reads CASSQDIGGYYGYTF. The CDR3 DNA sequence: TGCGCCAGCAGCCAAGATATCGGGGGATACTATGGCTACACCTTC.

This clone has only a few counts. This sequence joins TRBV9 and TRBJ2-7, with 7 bases lining up with TRBD2. Germline-derived CDR1 and CDR2 are SGDLS and YYNGEE. V shed 0 bases and J 6 bases; nucleotides not matched to a gene: 15. This CDR3 is built from 17 residues. The CDR3 coding sequence is TGTGCCAGCAGCGTAGGAGGGGAGGGTGGAGGCTTCGGCGAGCAGTACTTC. Translating it yields CASSVGGEGGGFGEQYF.

On this clone itself: At one end the junction does not follow the germline gene, possibly because of a read error. DNA for the CDR3: TGTGCTAGCAGCTTAGCCCTGAGGGCTAGTTATAATGAGCAGTTCTTC. It encodes CASSLALRASYNEQFF. The chain combines TRBV7-7 with TRBJ2-1, with D tentatively TRBD2 (5 bases). CDR3 size: 16 residues. Germline loops: CDR1 SSHAT, CDR2 FNYEAQ (reference sequence). Combining the CDR3 with reference TRBV7-7 and TRBJ2-1 gives the whole variable domain GAGVSQSPRYKVTKRGQDVTLRCDPISSHATLYWYQQALGQGPEFLTYFNYEAQPDKSGLPSDRFSAERPEGSISTLTIQRTEQRDSAMYRCASSLALRASYNEQFFGPGTRLTVL.

This clone has a handful of counts. The J gene is TRBJ2-3, the V gene TRBV2, with 8 bases matching TRBD1. CDR1 is SNHLY and CDR2 is FYNNEI in the germline V gene. V trimming: 10 bases; J trimming: 4 bases; junction bases outside the gene matches: 10. CDR3 size: 14 residues. The CDR3 loop is CATQGAQLADTQYF. The CDR3 DNA reads TGTGCCACTCAGGGGGCCCAACTAGCAGATACGCAGTATTTT.

This clone was picked up a small number of times. The CDR3 DNA is TGCGCCAGCAGCCCCTGGGACAGGAACACTGAAGCTTTCTTT. It specifies CASSPWDRNTEAFF. The rearrangement joins TRBV5-1 to TRBJ1-1; 7 positions match TRBD1. With V trimmed by 4 bases and J by 1 base, 4 bases remained unmatched. The CDR3 runs to 14 residues. Germline CDR1 and CDR2: SGHRS and YFSETQ.

The CDR3 DNA is TGTGCCAGCAGCCAGGACAGGTTAGACACCGGGGAGCTGTTTTTT. It yields the protein CASSQDRLDTGELFF. The rearrangement links TRBV2 to TRBJ2-2, with 7 bases lining up with TRBD1. With 6 bases clipped from V and 3 bases from J, the junction kept 7 bases outside the gene matches. The CDR3 sequence is 15 residues long. CDR1 is SNHLY, CDR2 FYNNEI, per germline. Using reference TRBV2 and TRBJ2-2 for the parts outside the CDR3, the full variable domain is EPEVTQTPSHQVTQMGQEVILRCVPISNHLYFYWYRQILGQKVEFLVSFYNNEISEKSEIFDDQFSVERPDGSNFTLKIRSTKLEDSAMYFCASSQDRLDTGELFFGEGSRLTVL.

This clone has just a few counts. V gene TRBV6-5 combines with J gene TRBJ1-6, with 7 bases lining up with TRBD1. Germline V gene sequence: CDR1 MNHEY, CDR2 SVGAGI. Losses at the gene ends were 2 bases for V and 8 bases for J; bases not matched to a gene: 6. This CDR3 contains 15 residues. The CDR3 loop reads CASSYRGLSDSPLHF. In DNA, the CDR3 is TGTGCCAGCAGTTACAGGGGGCTGTCGGATTCACCCCTCCACTTT.

The V and J genes are TRBV7-9 and TRBJ1-1; 7 nucleotides agree with TRBD1. Germline values: CDR1 SEHNR, CDR2 FQNEAQ (reference sequence). CDR3 length: 14 residues. J gave up 1 base and V 4 bases, and 3 bases lay outside the gene matches. CDR3 protein: CASSSSGGNTEAFF. In DNA, the CDR3 is TGTGCCAGCAGCTCTTCAGGGGGGAACACTGAAGCTTTCTTT.

V usage is TRBV2 and J usage is TRBJ1-5, with 7 bases that match TRBD1. V dropped 6 bases and J dropped 3; count of bases not matched to a gene: 2. This CDR3 spans 13 amino acids. Germline-derived CDR1 and CDR2 are SNHLY and FYNNEI. The CDR3 spells CASRGQDNQPQHF. In DNA, the CDR3 is TGTGCCAGCAGAGGACAGGACAATCAGCCCCAGCATTTT. Full variable domain (remainder filled in from reference TRBV2 and TRBJ1-5): EPEVTQTPSHQVTQMGQEVILRCVPISNHLYFYWYRQILGQKVEFLVSFYNNEISEKSEIFDDQFSVERPDGSNFTLKIRSTKLEDSAMYFCASRGQDNQPQHFGDGTRLSIL.

The rearrangement joins TRBV28 to TRBJ2-7; D ambiguous. The V and J ends lost 7 bases and 0 bases respectively, with 7 bases between them. The CDR3 covers 12 residues. Per the germline V gene, CDR1 is MDHEN and CDR2 is SYDVKM. Here the CDR3 reads CASTYSSYEQYF. In DNA form, the CDR3 reads TGTGCCAGCACTTATAGCTCCTACGAGCAGTACTTC.

This clone has more than one count but fewer than ten. The V call is TRBV5-1, the J call TRBJ2-4; TRBD1 matches 8 bases. Germline-derived CDR1 and CDR2 are SGHRS and YFSETQ. J lost 7 bases, V lost 6 bases, and 3 bases had no gene match. This CDR3 has 12 amino acids. CDR3 sequence reads: CASTGQGNIQYF. The CDR3 DNA follows: TGCGCCAGCACCGGACAGGGTAACATTCAGTACTTC.

This rearrangement joins TRBV12-5 to TRBJ1-2; 7 nucleotides line up with TRBD1. After removal of 2 bases from V and 4 bases from J, the junction contained 7 bases not matched to a gene. The germline gives CDR1 LGHNT, CDR2 FRNRAP. The CDR3 totals 15 residues. The CDR3 reads CASGLLPPGGYGYTF. The CDR3 nucleotides read TGTGCTAGTGGTTTGCTTCCGCCAGGGGGCTATGGCTACACCTTC.

In this sample, this clone turned up a few times. The chain has TRBV5-4 and TRBJ1-1, with 8 positions matching TRBD1. CDR1 SGHNT and CDR2 YYREEE come from the germline V gene (reference sequence). CDR3 length: 15 amino acids. V gave up 4 bases and J gave up 0 bases; unmatched junction bases: 5. Written as DNA, the CDR3 is TGTGCCAGCAGCCGGGCAGGGGGCATGAACACTGAAGCTTTCTTT. Protein sequence: CASSRAGGMNTEAFF.

The chain is built from TRBV30 and TRBJ1-4, with TRBD1 matching 8 bases. The germline gives CDR1 GTSNPN, CDR2 SVGIG (reference sequence). This CDR3 is built from 16 residues. J gave up 7 bases and V 2 bases, and 12 bases lay outside the gene matches. The CDR3 DNA sequence: TGTGCCTGGAGTCCGGCGCCGACAGGGGTGGGTGAAAAACTGTTTTTT. Its translation is CAWSPAPTGVGEKLFF.

This clone is medium-sized (0.01 to 0.1%) in the sample. The chain couples TRBV2 to TRBJ1-4; D is unresolved. Germline CDR1 SNHLY, CDR2 FYNNEI. Trimming took off 6 bases at V and 8 bases at J, with 7 bases between the two ends. There are 11 residues in the CDR3. CDR3 residues: CASSPSEKLFF. In DNA, the CDR3 is TGTGCCAGCAGCCCGAGCGAAAAACTGTTTTTT.

The V call is TRBV7-2, the J call TRBJ2-5; 7 nucleotides agree with TRBD1. The V and J ends lost 0 bases and 3 bases, in that order; junction bases with no gene match: 1. Germline loops: CDR1 SGHTA, CDR2 FQGNSA. This CDR3 is built from 14 residues. The CDR3 is CASSLAGTEETQYF. CDR3 DNA sequence: TGTGCCAGCAGCTTAGCCGGGACAGAAGAGACCCAGTACTTC.

In this sample, this clone turned up once. The CDR3 reads CASSFVRLAVEQFF. The CDR3 DNA reads TGTGCCAGCAGTTTTGTAAGACTAGCGGTTGAGCAGTTCTTC. The chain employs TRBV28 and TRBJ2-1; TRBD2 agrees at 9 bases. The CDR3 is 14 amino acids. Germline values: CDR1 MDHEN, CDR2 SYDVKM. V shed 3 bases and J 9 bases; nucleotides not matched to a gene: 6. The full variable domain, its missing parts supplied by reference TRBV28 and TRBJ2-1, is DVKVTQSSRYLVKRTGEKVFLECVQDMDHENMFWYRQDPGLGLRLIYFSYDVKMKEKGDIPEGYSVSREKKERFSLILESASTNQTSMYLCASSFVRLAVEQFFGPGTRLTVL.

This chain links TRBV5-1 with TRBJ2-5; TRBD1 matches 10 bases. Trimming removed 4 bases from V and 2 bases from J; junction bases left unmatched: 5. Per the germline V gene, CDR1 is SGHRS and CDR2 is YFSETQ. This CDR3 comprises 15 residues. The CDR3 nucleotides read TGCGCCAGCAGCCCCAGGGACAGGGGTCAAGAGACCCAGTACTTC. Its protein is CASSPRDRGQETQYF.

The chain uses TRBV19 and TRBJ1-5; D might be TRBD1 (6 bases). Germline V gives CDR1 LNHDA, CDR2 SQIVND (reference sequence). CDR3 length: 14 residues. Trimming cost V 6 bases and J 1 base, with 10 bases left between them. Here the CDR3 reads CASSLGASNQPQHF. As DNA, the CDR3 is TGTGCCAGTAGCTTGGGGGCGAGCAATCAGCCCCAGCATTTT. Using reference TRBV19 and TRBJ1-5 for the parts outside the CDR3, the full variable domain is DGGITQSPKYLFRKEGQNVTLSCEQNLNHDAMYWYRQDPGQGLRLIYYSQIVNDFQKGDIAEGYSVSREKKESFPLTVTSAQKNPTAFYLCASSLGASNQPQHFGDGTRLSIL.

A note on this clone: A read error may account for a junction end that differs from germline. The rearrangement uses TRBV29-1 and TRBJ1-2; TRBD1 matches 7 bases. Germline CDR1 and CDR2: SQVTM and ANQGSEA. CDR3 size: 15 residues. CDR3 DNA: TGCAGCGTCGCACCGGGACAGAGTTTTGGCTATAGCTACACCTTC. It codes for CSVAPGQSFGYSYTF.

This rearrangement joins TRBV28 to TRBJ1-1; D call uncertain. The germline CDR1 and CDR2 sequences are MDHEN and SYDVKM. Trimming stripped 2 bases from V and 5 bases from J, with 9 bases between. This CDR3 is built from 13 residues. The CDR3 protein is CASSLGGLTEAFF. CDR3 nucleotides: TGTGCCAGCAGTTTAGGAGGGCTAACTGAAGCTTTCTTT.

This clone appeared a few times. V and J are TRBV7-9 and TRBJ1-1, with TRBD1 as a possible D gene (6 bases). V dropped 5 bases and J dropped 5 bases, with 18 bases sitting between them. CDR3 length: 15 amino acids. The germline V gene encodes CDR1 SEHNR and CDR2 FQNEAQ (reference sequence). CDR3 residues: CASSIGGAGGTEAFF. The DNA of the CDR3 is TGTGCCAGCAGCATAGGGGGTGCGGGGGGAACTGAAGCTTTCTTT.

This clone has just one count. V usage is TRBV28 and J usage is TRBJ1-5; D remains ambiguous. This CDR3 has 14 amino acids. Trimming left V 7 bases short and J 9 bases short, with 19 bases between. Germline-derived CDR1 and CDR2 are MDHEN and SYDVKM. The CDR3 DNA is TGTGCCAGCAACCCCCCAGGCGGGCAAAGGCCCCAGCATTTT. Encoded protein: CASNPPGGQRPQHF.

The chain employs TRBV27 and TRBJ1-1, with D possibly TRBD1 on 5 matching bases. The CDR3 sequence is 14 residues long. Trimming took 7 bases from V and 4 from J, leaving 16 bases between them. CDR1 is MNHEY, CDR2 SMNVEV, per germline (reference sequence). The CDR3 bases are TGTGCCAGCACCCCCCGTAGGGGCGTCACTGAAGCTTTCTTT. This codes for CASTPRRGVTEAFF.